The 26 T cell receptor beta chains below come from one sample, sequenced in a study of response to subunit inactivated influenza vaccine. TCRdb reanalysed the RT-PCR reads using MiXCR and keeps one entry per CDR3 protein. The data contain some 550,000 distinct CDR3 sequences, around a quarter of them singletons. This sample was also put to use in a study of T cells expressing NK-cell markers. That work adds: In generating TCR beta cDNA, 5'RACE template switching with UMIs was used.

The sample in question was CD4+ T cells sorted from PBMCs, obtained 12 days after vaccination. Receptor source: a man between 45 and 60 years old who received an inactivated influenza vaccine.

CDR3 region: CASSLMKGSSYNSPLHF. Here the CDR3 DNA reads TGTGCCAGCAGTTTAATGAAGGGGAGCTCCTATAATTCACCCCTCCACTTT. The V call is TRBV27, the J call TRBJ1-6, with a possible D match to TRBD1 (5 bases). CDR1 and CDR2 from the germline V gene are MNHEY and SMNVEV (reference sequence). The CDR3 has 17 amino acids. With 2 bases removed from V and 0 bases from J, the gap between germline ends came to 11 bases.

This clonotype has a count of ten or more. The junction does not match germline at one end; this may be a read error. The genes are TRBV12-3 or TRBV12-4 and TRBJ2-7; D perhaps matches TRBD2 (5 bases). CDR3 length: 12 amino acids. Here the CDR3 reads CASSLARYEQYF. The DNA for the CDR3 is TGTGCCAGCAGCTTAGCGCGGTACGAGCAGTACTTC.

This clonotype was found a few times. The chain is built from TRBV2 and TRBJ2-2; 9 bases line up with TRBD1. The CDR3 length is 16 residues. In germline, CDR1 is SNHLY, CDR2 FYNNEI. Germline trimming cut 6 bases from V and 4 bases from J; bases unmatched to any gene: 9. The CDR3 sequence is CASRGTGNIRTGELFF. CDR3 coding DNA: TGTGCCAGCAGGGGGACAGGGAATATTCGCACCGGGGAGCTGTTTTTT.

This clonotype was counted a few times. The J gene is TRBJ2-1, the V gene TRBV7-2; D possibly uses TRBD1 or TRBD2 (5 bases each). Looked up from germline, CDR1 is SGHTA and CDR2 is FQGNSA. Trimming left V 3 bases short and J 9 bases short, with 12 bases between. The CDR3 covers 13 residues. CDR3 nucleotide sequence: TGTGCCAGCAGCTTCTCCAGGGACGGTGAGCAGTTCTTC. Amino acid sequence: CASSFSRDGEQFF.

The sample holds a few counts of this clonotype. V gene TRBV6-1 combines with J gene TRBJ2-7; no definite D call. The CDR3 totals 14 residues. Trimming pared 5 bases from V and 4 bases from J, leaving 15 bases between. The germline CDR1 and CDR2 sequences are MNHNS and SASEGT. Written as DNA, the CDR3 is TGTGCCAGCAGTACGTCACCCGGTCGGTACGAGCAGTACTTC. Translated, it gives CASSTSPGRYEQYF.

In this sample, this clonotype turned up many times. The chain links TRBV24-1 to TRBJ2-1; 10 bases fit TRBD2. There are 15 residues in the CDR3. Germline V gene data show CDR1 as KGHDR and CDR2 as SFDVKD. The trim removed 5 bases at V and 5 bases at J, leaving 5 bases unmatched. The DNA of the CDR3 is TGTGCCACCAGTGCCCGCCTAGCGGGGGACAATGAGCAGTTCTTC. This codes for CATSARLAGDNEQFF.

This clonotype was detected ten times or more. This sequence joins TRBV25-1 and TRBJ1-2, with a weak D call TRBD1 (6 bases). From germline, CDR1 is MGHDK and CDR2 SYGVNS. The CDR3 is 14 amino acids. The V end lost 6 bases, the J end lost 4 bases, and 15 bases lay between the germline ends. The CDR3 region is CASSVNLDSYGYTF. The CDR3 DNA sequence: TGTGCCAGCAGCGTGAATTTGGACAGCTATGGCTACACCTTC.

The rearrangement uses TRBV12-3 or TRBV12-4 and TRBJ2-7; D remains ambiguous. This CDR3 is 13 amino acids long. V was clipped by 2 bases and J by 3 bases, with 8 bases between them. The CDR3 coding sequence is TGTGCCAGCAGTTTAACCCAACTCTACGAGCAGTACTTC. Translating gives CASSLTQLYEQYF.

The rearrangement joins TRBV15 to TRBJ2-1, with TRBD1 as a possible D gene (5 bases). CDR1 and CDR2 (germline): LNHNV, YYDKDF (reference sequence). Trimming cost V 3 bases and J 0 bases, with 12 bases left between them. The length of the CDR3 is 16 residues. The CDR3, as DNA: TGTGCCACCAGCAGGGCAGGGATAAGCTCCTACAATGAGCAGTTCTTC. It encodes CATSRAGISSYNEQFF.

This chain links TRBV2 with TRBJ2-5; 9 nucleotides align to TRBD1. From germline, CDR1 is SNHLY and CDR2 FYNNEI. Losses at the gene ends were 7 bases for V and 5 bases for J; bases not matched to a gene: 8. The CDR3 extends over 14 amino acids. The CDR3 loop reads CASIYRGLSETQYF. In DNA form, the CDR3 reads TGTGCCAGCATTTACAGGGGGCTTTCGGAGACCCAGTACTTC.

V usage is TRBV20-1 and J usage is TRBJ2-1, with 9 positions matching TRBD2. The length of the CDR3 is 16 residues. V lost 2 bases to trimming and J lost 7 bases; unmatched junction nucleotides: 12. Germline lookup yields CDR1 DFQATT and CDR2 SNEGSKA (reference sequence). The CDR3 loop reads CSARQPYAGGFNEQFF. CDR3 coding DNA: TGCAGTGCTAGACAACCTTACGCGGGAGGGTTTAATGAGCAGTTCTTC.

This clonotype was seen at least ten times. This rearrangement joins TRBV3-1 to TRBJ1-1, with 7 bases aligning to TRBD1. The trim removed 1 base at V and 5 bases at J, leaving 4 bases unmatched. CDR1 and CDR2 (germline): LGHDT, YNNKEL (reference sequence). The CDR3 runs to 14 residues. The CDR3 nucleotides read TGTGCCAGCAGCCAAGGGCAGGGGGGGACTGAAGCTTTCTTT. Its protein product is CASSQGQGGTEAFF.

In nucleotides, the CDR3 is TGCAGTGCTAGACTCCCGGGGGGGCACCAAGAGACCCAGTACTTC. It encodes CSARLPGGHQETQYF. V and J are TRBV20-1 and TRBJ2-5; 8 bases line up with TRBD2. The CDR3 contains 15 residues. Germline lookup yields CDR1 DFQATT and CDR2 SNEGSKA (reference sequence). Trimming cost V 2 bases and J 0 bases; bases outside gene matches: 5.

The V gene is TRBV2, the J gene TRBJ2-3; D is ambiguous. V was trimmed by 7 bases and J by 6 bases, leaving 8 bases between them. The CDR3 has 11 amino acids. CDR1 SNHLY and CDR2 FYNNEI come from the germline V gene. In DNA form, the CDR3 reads TGTGCCAGCAATATAGGGGATACGCAGTATTTT. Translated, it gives CASNIGDTQYF.

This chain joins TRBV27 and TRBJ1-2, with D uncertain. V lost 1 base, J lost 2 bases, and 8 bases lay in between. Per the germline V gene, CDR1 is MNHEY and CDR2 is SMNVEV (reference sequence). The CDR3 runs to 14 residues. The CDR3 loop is CASSLYPGNYGYTF. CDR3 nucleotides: TGTGCCAGCAGTTTATATCCAGGCAACTATGGCTACACCTTC.

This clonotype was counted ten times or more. CDR3 residues: CASSQGSREWETQYF. CDR3 DNA: TGTGCCAGCAGCCAAGGTTCGCGGGAGTGGGAGACCCAGTACTTC. The rearrangement uses TRBV3-1 and TRBJ2-5; 7 bases agree with TRBD2. Germline CDR1 reads LGHDT; CDR2 reads YNNKEL (reference sequence). Trimming removed 1 base from V and 5 bases from J; junction bases left unmatched: 7. The CDR3 consists of 15 residues.

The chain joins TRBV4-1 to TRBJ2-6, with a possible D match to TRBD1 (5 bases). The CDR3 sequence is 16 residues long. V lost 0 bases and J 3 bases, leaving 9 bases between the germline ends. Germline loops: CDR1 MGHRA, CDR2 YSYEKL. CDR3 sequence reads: CASSQEQGFGANVLTF. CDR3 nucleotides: TGCGCCAGCAGCCAAGAGCAGGGTTTTGGGGCCAACGTCCTGACTTTC.

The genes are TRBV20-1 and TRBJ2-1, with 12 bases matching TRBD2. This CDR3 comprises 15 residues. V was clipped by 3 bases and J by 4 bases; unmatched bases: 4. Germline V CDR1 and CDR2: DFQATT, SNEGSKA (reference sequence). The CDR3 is CSASGLAGRYNEQFF. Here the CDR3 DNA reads TGCAGTGCTAGTGGACTAGCGGGGAGGTACAATGAGCAGTTCTTC.

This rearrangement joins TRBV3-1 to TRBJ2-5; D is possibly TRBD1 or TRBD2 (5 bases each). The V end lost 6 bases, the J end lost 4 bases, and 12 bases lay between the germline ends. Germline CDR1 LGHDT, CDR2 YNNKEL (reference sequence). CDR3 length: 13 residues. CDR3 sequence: CASRLNGGETQYF. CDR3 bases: TGTGCCAGCAGATTGAATGGGGGAGAGACCCAGTACTTC.

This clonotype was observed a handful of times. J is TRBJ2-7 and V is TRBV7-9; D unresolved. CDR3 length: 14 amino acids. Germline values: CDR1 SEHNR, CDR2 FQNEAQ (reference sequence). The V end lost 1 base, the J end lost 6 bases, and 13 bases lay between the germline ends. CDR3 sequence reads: CASSLENKFSEQYF. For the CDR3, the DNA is TGTGCCAGCAGCTTAGAAAACAAATTTAGCGAGCAGTACTTC.

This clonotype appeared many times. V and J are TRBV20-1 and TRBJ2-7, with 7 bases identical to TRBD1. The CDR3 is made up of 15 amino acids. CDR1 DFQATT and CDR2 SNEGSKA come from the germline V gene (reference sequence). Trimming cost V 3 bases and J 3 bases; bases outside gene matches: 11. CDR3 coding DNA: TGCAGTGCTAGCCCTGGGACAGTACTTGACTACGAGCAGTACTTC. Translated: CSASPGTVLDYEQYF.

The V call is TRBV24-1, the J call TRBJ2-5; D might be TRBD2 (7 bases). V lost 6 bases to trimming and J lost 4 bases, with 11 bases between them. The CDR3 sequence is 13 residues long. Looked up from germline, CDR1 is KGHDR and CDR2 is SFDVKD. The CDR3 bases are TGTGCCACCAGTAGGGGGGGCGTAGAGACCCAGTACTTC. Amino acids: CATSRGGVETQYF.

This chain's CDR3 is CASSPQGTLTDTQYF. The CDR3 region has the DNA TGTGCCAGCTCACCACAGGGGACTCTCACAGATACGCAGTATTTT. This chain joins TRBV18 and TRBJ2-3; D might be TRBD2 (6 bases). V was cut by 1 base and J by 2 bases, with 10 bases left in between. The CDR3 totals 15 residues. CDR1 and CDR2 (germline): KGHSH, LQKENI.

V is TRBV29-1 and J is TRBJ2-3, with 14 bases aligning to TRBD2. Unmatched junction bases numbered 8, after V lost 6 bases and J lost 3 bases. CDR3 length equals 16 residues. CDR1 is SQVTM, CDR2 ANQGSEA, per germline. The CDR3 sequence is CSVDGTSGSATDTQYF. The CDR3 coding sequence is TGCAGCGTGGACGGGACTAGCGGGAGCGCGACAGATACGCAGTATTTT.

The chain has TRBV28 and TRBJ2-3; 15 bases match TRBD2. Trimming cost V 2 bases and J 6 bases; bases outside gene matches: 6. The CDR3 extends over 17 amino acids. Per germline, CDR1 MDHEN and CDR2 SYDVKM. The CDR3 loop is CASSLGGLAGGADTQYF. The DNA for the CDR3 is TGTGCCAGCAGTTTAGGCGGACTAGCGGGAGGGGCGGATACGCAGTATTTT.

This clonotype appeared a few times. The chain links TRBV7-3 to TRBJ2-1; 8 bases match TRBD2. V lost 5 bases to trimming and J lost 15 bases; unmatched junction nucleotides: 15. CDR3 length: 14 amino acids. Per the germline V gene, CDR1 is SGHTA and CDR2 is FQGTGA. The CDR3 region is CASSLNRQTSGLFF. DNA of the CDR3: TGTGCCAGCAGCCTAAACCGGCAAACTAGCGGCCTGTTCTTC.